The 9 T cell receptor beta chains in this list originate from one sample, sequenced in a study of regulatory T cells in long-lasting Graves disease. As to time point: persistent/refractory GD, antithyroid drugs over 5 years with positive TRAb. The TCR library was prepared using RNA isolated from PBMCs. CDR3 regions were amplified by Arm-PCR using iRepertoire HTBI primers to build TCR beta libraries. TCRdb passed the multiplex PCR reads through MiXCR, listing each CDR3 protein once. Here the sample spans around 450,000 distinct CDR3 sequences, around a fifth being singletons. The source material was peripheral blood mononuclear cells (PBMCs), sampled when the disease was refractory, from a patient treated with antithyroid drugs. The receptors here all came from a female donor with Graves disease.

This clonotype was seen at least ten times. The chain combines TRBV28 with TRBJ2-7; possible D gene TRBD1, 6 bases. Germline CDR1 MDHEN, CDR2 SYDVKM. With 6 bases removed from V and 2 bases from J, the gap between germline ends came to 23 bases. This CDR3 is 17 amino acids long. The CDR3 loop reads CASSPEALTGRAYEQYF. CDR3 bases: TGTGCCAGCAGCCCTGAGGCCTTGACAGGTCGGGCCTACGAGCAGTACTTC.

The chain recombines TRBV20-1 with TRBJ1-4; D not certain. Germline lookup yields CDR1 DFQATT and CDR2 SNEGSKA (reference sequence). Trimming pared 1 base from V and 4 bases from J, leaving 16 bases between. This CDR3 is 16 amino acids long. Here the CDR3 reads CSARANFQAVNEKLFF. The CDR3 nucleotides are TGCAGTGCTAGAGCGAATTTTCAGGCAGTTAATGAAAAACTGTTTTTT.

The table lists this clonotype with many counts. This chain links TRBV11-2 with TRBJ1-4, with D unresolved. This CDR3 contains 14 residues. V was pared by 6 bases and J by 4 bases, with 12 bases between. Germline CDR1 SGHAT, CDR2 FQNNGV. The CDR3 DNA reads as TGTGCCAGCAGTCCCGGCCGGGGTAATGAAAAACTGTTTTTT. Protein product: CASSPGRGNEKLFF.

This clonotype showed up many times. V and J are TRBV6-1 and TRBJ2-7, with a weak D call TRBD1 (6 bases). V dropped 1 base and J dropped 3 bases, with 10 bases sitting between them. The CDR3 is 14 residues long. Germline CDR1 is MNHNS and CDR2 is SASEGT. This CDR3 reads CASSEEKGVYEQYF. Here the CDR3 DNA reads TGTGCCAGCAGTGAAGAGAAGGGGGTCTACGAGCAGTACTTC.

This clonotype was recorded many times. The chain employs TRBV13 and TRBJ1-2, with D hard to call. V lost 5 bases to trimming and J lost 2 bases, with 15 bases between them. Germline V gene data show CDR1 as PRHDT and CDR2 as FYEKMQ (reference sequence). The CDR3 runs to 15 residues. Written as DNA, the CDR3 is TGTGCCAGCAGCGTACCAGGAGGATCGAACTATGGCTACACCTTC. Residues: CASSVPGGSNYGYTF.

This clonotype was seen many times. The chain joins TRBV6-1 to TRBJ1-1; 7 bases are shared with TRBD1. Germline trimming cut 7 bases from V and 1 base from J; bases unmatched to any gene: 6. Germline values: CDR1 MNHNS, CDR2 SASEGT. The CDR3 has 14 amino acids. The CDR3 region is CASTLGQTNTEAFF. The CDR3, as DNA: TGTGCCAGCACCCTGGGACAGACGAACACTGAAGCTTTCTTT.

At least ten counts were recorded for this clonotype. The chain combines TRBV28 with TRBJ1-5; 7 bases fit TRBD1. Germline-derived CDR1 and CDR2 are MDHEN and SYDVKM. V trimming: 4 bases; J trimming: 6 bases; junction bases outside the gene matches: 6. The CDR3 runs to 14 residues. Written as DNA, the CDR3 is TGTGCCAGCAGTTCAGGGGGTAGTAGTCAGCCCCAGCATTTT. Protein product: CASSSGGSSQPQHF.

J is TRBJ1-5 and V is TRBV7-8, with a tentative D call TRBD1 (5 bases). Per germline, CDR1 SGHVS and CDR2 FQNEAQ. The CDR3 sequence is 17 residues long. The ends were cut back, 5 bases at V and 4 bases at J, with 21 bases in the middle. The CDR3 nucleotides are TGTGCCAGCAGCAACCCCCTCGGGGGGGTGGAGAATCAGCCCCAGCATTTT. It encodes CASSNPLGGVENQPQHF.

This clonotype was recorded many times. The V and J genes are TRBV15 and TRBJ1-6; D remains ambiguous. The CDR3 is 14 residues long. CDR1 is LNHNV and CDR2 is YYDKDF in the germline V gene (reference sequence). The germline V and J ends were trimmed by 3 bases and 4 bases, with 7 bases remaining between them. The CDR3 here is CATSRDGYNSPLHF. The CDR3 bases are TGTGCCACCAGCAGGGATGGTTATAATTCACCCCTCCACTTT.